This T cell receptor (beta chain) was identified in a study of T cells in Graves' hyperthyroidism and ophthalmopathy. The study's findings and limits: Ophthalmopathy and stable hyperthyroidism were separated by a 13 V-J model. Before onset, by a median of about seven months, the model predicted ophthalmopathy. Most thyroid clonotypes expanded above 0.001 were also detected in blood.

Comment on this clonotype: Its matching antigen is unknown. At one end the junction does not follow the germline gene, possibly because of a read error.

Researchers defined stable Graves' hyperthyroidism as no ophthalmopathy progression within 18 months. Germline values: CDR1 DFQATT, CDR2 SNEGSKA (reference sequence). This CDR3 is built from 14 residues. RNA transcripts gave rise to amplified TCR beta CDR3 regions. Initially, a first-round RT-PCR of the TCR CDR3 employed the HTBI primer set. Each CDR3 protein gets one entry after TCRdb re-called the multiplex PCR reads with MiXCR. The sample lists just over 550,000 distinct CDR3 sequences, around 46% occurring once. This clonotype was obtained from a woman under 30 with Graves' hyperthyroidism. Sequencing input: peripheral blood or thyroid tissue (not recorded which). The chain has TRBV20-1 and TRBJ1-1; tentatively, D is TRBD1 (6 bases). CDR3 region: CGARGRKGIPEAFF. CDR3 coding DNA: TGCGGTGCTAGGGGGAGGAAGGGAATCCCTGAAGCTTTCTTT.